This TCR beta chain appears in the sequencing data of a study of technical replicates of blood from a handful of donors (dated by TCRdb to the late 2010s). To prepare the library, the immunoSEQ multiplex PCR assay was applied. This is the immuneACCESS table as TCRdb keeps it, with only in-frame sequences that have V and J called. A part of the clones is gone; compared with another copy, unresolved V genes explain less than half, and the rest is unexplained. Within this sample are 55,000 to 80,000 clones, with 92% of them counted one time only. 0.42% of the sample goes to the ten largest clones. The CDR3 sequence holds 13 residues, the cysteine and phenylalanine included. Only the CDR3 DNA is retained, 39 bases long and in frame from the first base. CDR1 and CDR2 are read off the germline V gene as KGHSH and LQKENI. Relative to germline, V is 6 bases shorter and J is 1 base shorter, with 9 bases between their ends.

To note about this clone: No cognate antigen has been identified for it. Within one base of it there is no much larger clone, and no base qualities were kept.

The V and J segments used are TRBV18 and TRBJ2-5, with no confident D gene call. This sequence was found in a human donor in good health. Sequences were obtained from T cells isolated from PBMCs. The bases read TGTGCCAGCTCTAATTCTCCCCAAGAGACCCAGTACTTC. Its protein product is CASSNSPQETQYF. When the CDR3 is completed using the reference TRBV18 and TRBJ2-5 genes on either side, the full variable domain is NAGVMQNPRHLVRRRGQEARLRCSPMKGHSHVYWYRQLPEEGLKFMVYLQKENIIDESGMPKERFSAEFPKEGPSILRIQQVVRGDSAAYFCASSNSPQETQYFGPGTRLLVL.